This is a list of T cell receptor beta chains from one sample in a study of cytomegalovirus exposure and HLA in healthy donors. Sequenced by immunoSEQ multiplex PCR; TCRdb stores in-frame clones only, minus some. The sample carries some 120,000 clones, approximately 81% recorded once. Sequenced material: PBMCs. The receptors originated from a young man in good health and CMV-seronegative. The CDR3 runs from the conserved cysteine through the conserved F or W. The D gene is left open where the match is weak. The listing skips clone size in some rows; elsewhere it reads once, few, many or a size class.

V,D,J,size,CDR3,DNA
TRBV5-1,.,TRBJ2-5,.,CASSFGQRETQYF,TGCGCCAGCAGCTTTGGGCAAAGGGAGACCCAGTACTTC
TRBV27,.,TRBJ2-5,.,CASLPAGAGFGETQYF,TGTGCCAGCTTGCCGGCCGGAGCAGGGTTTGGGGAGACCCAGTACTTC
TRBV5-5,.,TRBJ1-2,.,CASSLGTVGTNYGYTF,TGTGCCAGCAGCTTGGGGACAGTGGGGACTAACTATGGCTACACCTTC
TRBV7-3,.,TRBJ1-1,.,CASSLNGGSAEAFF,TGTGCCAGCAGCTTAAATGGGGGGTCCGCTGAAGCTTTCTTT
TRBV9,.,TRBJ1-2,.,CASSVGSVNGYTF,TGTGCCAGCAGCGTAGGATCAGTGAATGGCTACACCTTC
TRBV18,TRBD1,TRBJ2-7,.,CASSPPSQGAYEQYF,TGTGCCAGCTCACCACCGAGTCAGGGGGCCTACGAGCAGTACTTC
TRBV5-4,TRBD2,TRBJ2-7,.,CASSKGLAGVSYEQYF,TGTGCCAGCAGCAAGGGACTAGCGGGAGTCTCCTACGAGCAGTACTTC
TRBV28,TRBD2,TRBJ2-5,.,CASKTPGGPKTQYF,TGTGCCAGTAAAACACCGGGAGGCCCAAAGACCCAGTACTTC
TRBV6-5,.,TRBJ1-3,.,CASSLQGGNTIYF,TGTGCCAGCAGCCTACAGGGTGGAAACACCATATATTTT
TRBV1,.,TRBJ2-1,.,CTSSQSSGTYNEQFF,TGCACCAGCAGCCAATCTAGCGGGACCTACAATGAGCAGTTCTTC
TRBV27,TRBD2,TRBJ2-3,.,CAVGAGSSTDTQYF,TGTGCCGTCGGAGCGGGATCTAGCACAGATACGCAGTATTTT
TRBV11-3,TRBD2,TRBJ2-1,.,CASSLERIGLVGEQFF,TGTGCCAGCAGCTTAGAAAGGATCGGACTAGTCGGGGAGCAGTTCTTC
TRBV29-1,.,TRBJ2-7,.,CSVEARRVTDEQYF,TGCAGCGTTGAGGCCAGGAGGGTTACGGACGAGCAGTACTTC
TRBV7-2,TRBD1,TRBJ1-2,.,CASSRDRANCGYTF,TGTGCCAGCAGCCGCGACAGGGCTAACTGTGGCTACACCTTC
TRBV7-2,TRBD1,TRBJ2-7,.,CASSSRTGASYEQYF,TGTGCCAGCAGCTCCCGGACAGGCGCCTCCTACGAGCAGTACTTC
TRBV5-1,TRBD1,TRBJ1-1,few,CASSPRDRGPSEAFF,TGCGCCAGCAGCCCCCGGGACAGGGGGCCTTCGGAAGCTTTCTTT
TRBV15,TRBD2,TRBJ2-7,.,CATSREPGLAGYEQYF,TGTGCCACCAGCAGAGAACCGGGACTAGCGGGCTACGAGCAGTACTTC
TRBV25-1,TRBD1,TRBJ2-2,.,CASSSGQGWSGELFF,TGTGCCAGCAGTTCAGGACAGGGGTGGTCCGGGGAGCTGTTTTTT
TRBV7-3,.,TRBJ2-3,.,CASSLLATSTDTQYF,TGTGCCAGCAGCTTACTAGCGACAAGCACAGATACGCAGTATTTT
TRBV6-5,.,TRBJ1-1,.,CASSYRGRVTEAFF,TGTGCCAGCAGTTACCGTGGCAGGGTCACTGAAGCTTTCTTT
TRBV7-6,.,TRBJ2-2,.,CASSYREAGELFF,TGTGCCAGCAGCTACCGGGAAGCCGGGGAGCTGTTTTTT
TRBV6-5,.,TRBJ1-2,.,CASSYSKGGVGYTF,TGTGCCAGCAGTTACTCGAAAGGCGGGGTGGGCTACACCTTC
TRBV10-2,TRBD1,TRBJ1-2,.,CASTIGQGGGYTF,TGCGCCAGCACTATAGGACAGGGGGGCGGCTACACCTTC
TRBV19,TRBD2,TRBJ2-2,.,CASSNGLAVNDWAGELFF,TGTGCCAGTAGTAACGGACTAGCCGTTAATGATTGGGCCGGGGAGCTGTTTTTT
TRBV6-6,.,TRBJ1-4,few,CASSLTPIRTNEKLFF,TGTGCCAGCAGTTTAACTCCAATCCGCACTAATGAAAAACTGTTTTTT
TRBV13,.,TRBJ2-7,.,CASTSGKNEQYF,TGTGCCAGCACCTCGGGGAAGAACGAGCAGTACTTC
TRBV28,TRBD2,TRBJ2-1,few,CASSPGLAGAWEQFF,TGTGCCAGCAGTCCCGGACTAGCGGGAGCTTGGGAGCAGTTCTTC
TRBV19,.,TRBJ2-7,.,CASSIAPSYEQYF,TGTGCCAGTAGTATAGCCCCCAGCTACGAGCAGTACTTC
TRBV6-6,.,TRBJ1-2,.,CASRGAQGPVGGGYTF,TGTGCCAGCAGGGGAGCTCAGGGGCCGGTCGGGGGGGGCTACACCTTC
TRBV19,TRBD2,TRBJ2-3,.,CASSKAGATDTQYF,TGTGCCAGTAGTAAAGCGGGGGCCACAGATACGCAGTATTTT
TRBV6-6,.,TRBJ1-5,few,CASAHQATQHF,TGTGCCAGCGCTCACCAAGCGACCCAGCATTTT
TRBV29-1,.,TRBJ1-1,.,CSVGQTLAGTEAFF,TGCAGCGTTGGGCAGACCCTGGCAGGGACTGAAGCTTTCTTT
TRBV28,.,TRBJ2-1,.,CASSTSFSYNEQFF,TGTGCCAGCAGTACTAGCTTCTCCTACAATGAGCAGTTCTTC
TRBV11-2,.,TRBJ2-1,.,CASSFGRLRRAELNEQFF,TGTGCCAGCAGCTTCGGCCGGTTGCGGAGGGCCGAGTTGAATGAGCAGTTCTTC
TRBV18,.,TRBJ1-2,.,CASSPSTNLVFYGYTF,TGTGCCAGCTCACCGTCAACAAACCTGGTTTTCTATGGCTACACCTTC
TRBV19,TRBD1,TRBJ1-2,.,CASSGTGRVYGYTF,TGTGCCAGTAGTGGGACAGGGCGGGTCTATGGCTACACCTTC
TRBV18,.,TRBJ1-1,.,CASSPGRQMNTEAFF,TGTGCCAGCTCACCAGGGCGACAGATGAACACTGAAGCTTTCTTT
TRBV28,TRBD2,TRBJ2-3,.,CASSPRTSGTDTQYF,TGTGCCAGCAGTCCCAGGACTAGCGGGACAGATACGCAGTATTTT
TRBV12-5,TRBD2,TRBJ2-3,.,CASGTGTSGTDTQYF,TGTGCTAGTGGTACCGGGACTAGCGGCACAGATACGCAGTATTTT
TRBV18,.,TRBJ1-1,.,CASSRGGTEAFF,TGTGCCAGCTCACGGGGGGGGACTGAAGCTTTCTTT
TRBV9,TRBD1,TRBJ1-2,once,CASSPLTGGEHGYTF,TGTGCCAGCAGCCCACTGACAGGGGGCGAGCATGGCTACACCTTC
TRBV15,TRBD1,TRBJ1-2,once,CATSRVTGTNYGYTF,TGTGCCACCAGCAGAGTGACAGGGACAAACTATGGCTACACCTTC
TRBV6-5,.,TRBJ1-2,.,CASSSRGDLYGYTF,TGTGCCAGCAGTTCGCGTGGAGATCTCTATGGCTACACCTTC
TRBV6-5,.,TRBJ1-2,.,CASSYSGRIGYGYTF,TGTGCCAGCAGTTACTCGGGGCGCATAGGCTATGGCTACACCTTC
TRBV27,.,TRBJ2-1,.,CASTFLGGEQFF,TGTGCCAGCACCTTCCTAGGGGGTGAGCAGTTCTTC
TRBV7-9,.,TRBJ1-2,once,CASSLALVRSNYGYTF,TGTGCCAGCAGCTTAGCACTAGTGAGATCTAACTATGGCTACACCTTC
TRBV7-6,.,TRBJ2-1,.,CASSPPVWRSGNEQFF,TGTGCCAGCAGCCCCCCGGTATGGCGGAGCGGCAATGAGCAGTTCTTC
TRBV7-9,TRBD2,TRBJ2-1,.,CASSLGLADTNEQFF,TGTGCCAGCAGCTTAGGACTAGCGGATACCAATGAGCAGTTCTTC
TRBV6-6,.,TRBJ2-3,.,CASSPQDTQYF,TGTGCCAGCAGCCCCCAAGATACGCAGTATTTT
TRBV7-2,TRBD2,TRBJ2-1,.,CASSLDWTSEQFF,TGTGCCAGCAGCTTAGACTGGACTAGTGAGCAGTTCTTC
TRBV5-1,.,TRBJ1-6,.,CASRSQAYNSPLHF,TGCGCCAGCAGATCACAGGCCTATAATTCACCCCTCCACTTT
TRBV5-1,.,TRBJ1-6,few,CASKRNNSPLHF,TGCGCCAGCAAGCGGAATAATTCACCCCTCCACTTT